Presented here are 24 T cell receptor beta chains from one specimen sequenced in a study of blood T cell repertoires in COVID-19. The data were produced by immunoSEQ multiplex PCR, yet TCRdb's version contains in-frame clones alone and is incomplete. The sample contains fewer than 200,000 clones, almost 80% of which appear only once. The sequencing input was peripheral blood. These receptor sequences come from a woman aged 70-85 years with acute or convalescent COVID-19.

The rearrangement links TRBV29-1 to TRBJ2-3; 8 bases match TRBD2. Germline values: CDR1 SQVTM, CDR2 ANQGSEA. The ends lost 2 bases at V and 2 bases at J; junction bases unmatched: 12. The CDR3 totals 17 residues. In nucleotides, the CDR3 is TGCAGCGTTGAATGCGAAAGAGCGGGAGAGACCACAGATACGCAGTATTTT. This codes for CSVECERAGETTDTQYF.

The rearrangement joins TRBV19 to TRBJ1-5; tentatively, D is TRBD1 (5 bases). The V gene lost 9 bases and the J gene lost 0 bases, with 18 bases spanning the gap. Germline CDR1 reads LNHDA; CDR2 reads SQIVND (reference sequence). The CDR3 runs 16 residues. In DNA form, the CDR3 reads TGTGCCAGCCGACCAGTCGGGGGGTATAGCAATCAGCCCCAGCATTTT. Its translation is CASRPVGGYSNQPQHF.

The V call is TRBV14, the J call TRBJ2-1; D is perhaps TRBD2 (5 bases). Looked up from germline, CDR1 is SGHDN and CDR2 is FVKESK. This CDR3 is built from 14 residues. The V end was cut by 4 bases, the J end by 4 bases, with 11 bases between. The CDR3 coding sequence is TGTGCCAGCAGCCTGAGCCTAGCATACAATGAGCAGTTCTTC. Amino acids: CASSLSLAYNEQFF.

The V and J genes are TRBV27 and TRBJ1-6; D is uncertain. Germline CDR1 and CDR2: MNHEY and SMNVEV (reference sequence). The CDR3 contains 12 residues. The V and J ends lost 9 bases and 12 bases respectively, with 15 bases between them. CDR3 sequence reads: CASSTQSLPLHF. CDR3 DNA: TGTGCCAGTTCTACCCAAAGCTTACCCCTCCACTTT.

V usage is TRBV9 and J usage is TRBJ2-1; D remains unclear. V was trimmed by 3 bases and J by 4 bases, leaving 11 bases between them. The V gene's germline CDR1 is SGDLS and CDR2 YYNGEE. The CDR3 sequence is 14 residues long. In nucleotides, the CDR3 is TGTGCCAGCAGCGCGGTCGGAGTATACAATGAGCAGTTCTTC. Its translation is CASSAVGVYNEQFF.

This chain connects TRBV10-3 to TRBJ2-7; possible D gene TRBD1, 6 bases. With 6 bases removed from V and 3 bases from J, the gap between germline ends came to 15 bases. This CDR3 is built from 14 residues. CDR1 ENHRY and CDR2 SYGVKD come from the germline V gene. The CDR3 DNA reads as TGTGCCATCAGCGAGGACAGAGCCAGCTACGAGCAGTACTTC. This sequence encodes CAISEDRASYEQYF.

This clone was counted once. The V gene is TRBV19, the J gene TRBJ2-1; D may be TRBD1 (5 bases). The CDR3 runs 12 residues. Germline V CDR1 and CDR2: LNHDA, SQIVND (reference sequence). The ends were cut back, 3 bases at V and 9 bases at J, with 9 bases in the middle. The CDR3 here is CASSIRGTEQFF. Written as DNA, the CDR3 is TGTGCCAGTAGTATTAGGGGAACTGAGCAGTTCTTC.

The V call is TRBV19, the J call TRBJ2-5; 11 bases line up with TRBD1. The CDR3 has 13 residues. Looked up from germline, CDR1 is LNHDA and CDR2 is SQIVND (reference sequence). V was clipped by 6 bases and J by 5 bases; unmatched bases: 2. CDR3 amino acids: CASRDRGRETQYF. CDR3 in DNA: TGTGCCAGTAGGGACAGGGGGCGGGAGACCCAGTACTTC.

The chain is built from TRBV7-2 and TRBJ2-7; D is ambiguous. Per germline, CDR1 SGHTA and CDR2 FQGNSA. Between the trimmed V and J ends, which lost 0 bases and 5 bases, there was a span of 2 bases. The CDR3 spans 11 residues. The CDR3 nucleotides read TGTGCCAGCAGCTTAGCCAACGAGCAGTACTTC. This gives the protein CASSLANEQYF.

J is TRBJ2-7 and V is TRBV7-2; 8 positions match TRBD1. Germline-derived CDR1 and CDR2 are SGHTA and FQGNSA. The CDR3 length is 17 residues. The ends lost 2 bases at V and 3 bases at J; junction bases unmatched: 12. CDR3 amino acids: CASSLNSGRDRGYEQYF. The CDR3 nucleotides are TGTGCCAGCAGCTTAAACTCGGGTCGCGACAGGGGCTACGAGCAGTACTTC.

The V call is TRBV21-1, the J call TRBJ1-5; the table gives TRBD1 as D, unverified against the DNA. TRBV21-1 is a pseudogene. This CDR3 region has 17 residues. The CDR3 is CASKVGQNTYSNQPQHF. The CDR3 region has the DNA TGTGCCAGCAAGGTAGGACAGAACACATATAGCAATCAGCCCCAGCATTTT.

The rearrangement links TRBV4-1 to TRBJ2-6, with D unresolved. This CDR3 is 15 amino acids long. Trimming cost V 3 bases and J 0 bases, with 6 bases left between them. Germline V gene lookup returns CDR1 MGHRA and CDR2 YSYEKL. In DNA, the CDR3 is TGCGCCAGCAGCCAGGGCTTCTCTGGGGCCAACGTCCTGACTTTC. Translating gives CASSQGFSGANVLTF.

CDR3 nucleotides: TGTGCCAGCACCCTAGCGGGAGCAATGGCCGGGGAGCTGTTTTTT. It codes for CASTLAGAMAGELFF. The genes are TRBV6-5 and TRBJ2-2; 10 bases agree with TRBD2. Losses at the gene ends were 7 bases for V and 6 bases for J; bases not matched to a gene: 8. The CDR3 contains 15 residues. CDR1 and CDR2 from the germline V gene are MNHEY and SVGAGI.

This clone has only a few counts. The chain uses TRBV6-4 and TRBJ1-6; D might be TRBD1 (6 bases). Trimming took off 6 bases at V and 10 bases at J, with 16 bases between the two ends. This CDR3 spans 14 amino acids. The V gene's germline CDR1 is MRHNA and CDR2 SNTAGT. CDR3 residues: CASRADSWVSPLHF. CDR3 DNA sequence: TGTGCCAGCAGAGCGGACAGCTGGGTATCACCCCTCCACTTT.

The rearrangement uses TRBV10-3 and TRBJ2-7; D is perhaps TRBD1 (6 bases). Germline V gene data show CDR1 as ENHRY and CDR2 as SYGVKD. The CDR3 totals 14 residues. Trimming took 10 bases from V and 0 from J, leaving 16 bases between them. The CDR3 protein is CATNAGDLSYEQYF. In nucleotides, the CDR3 is TGTGCCACCAATGCAGGGGACCTCTCCTACGAGCAGTACTTC.

The rearrangement joins TRBV10-3 to TRBJ2-7; 8 bases agree with TRBD1. The ends lost 9 bases at V and 4 bases at J; junction bases unmatched: 5. Per germline, CDR1 ENHRY and CDR2 SYGVKD. The CDR3 has 12 residues. CDR3 sequence: CAMSGQGYEQYF. DNA for the CDR3: TGTGCCATGTCCGGACAGGGTTACGAGCAGTACTTC.

The chain couples TRBV2 to TRBJ1-5, with TRBD1 as a possible D gene (5 bases). The CDR3 contains 14 residues. Germline CDR1 and CDR2: SNHLY and FYNNEI. V lost 7 bases to trimming and J lost 0 bases, with 10 bases between them. The CDR3 reads CASTRVNSNQPQHF. The CDR3, as DNA: TGTGCCAGCACCAGGGTAAATAGCAATCAGCCCCAGCATTTT.

The chain recombines TRBV6-5 with TRBJ1-5, with 9 bases identical to TRBD1. V trimming: 6 bases; J trimming: 6 bases; junction bases outside the gene matches: 6. This CDR3 region has 14 residues. Germline V gene data show CDR1 as MNHEY and CDR2 as SVGAGI. The CDR3 here is CASSRGQGGQPQHF. In DNA form, the CDR3 reads TGTGCCAGCAGCCGGGGACAGGGAGGTCAGCCCCAGCATTTT.

In DNA form, the CDR3 reads TGTGCCAGCAGACAGGGACTAGCTTCTGCAGATACGCAGTATTTT. Amino acid sequence: CASRQGLASADTQYF. The V call is TRBV2, the J call TRBJ2-3; 9 nucleotides align to TRBD2. Germline V gives CDR1 SNHLY, CDR2 FYNNEI. V was pared by 6 bases and J by 4 bases, with 8 bases of the junction left unmatched. The CDR3 totals 15 residues.

J is TRBJ1-4 and V is TRBV5-1; no clear D. V gave up 3 bases and J gave up 5 bases, with 11 bases separating them. The CDR3 is 14 amino acids. Germline V lookup: CDR1 SGHRS, CDR2 YFSETQ. The CDR3: CASSSLSRNEKLFF. In nucleotides, the CDR3 is TGCGCCAGCAGCTCGTTAAGTCGGAATGAAAAACTGTTTTTT.

Here the CDR3 reads CASSLGQSALGQYF. The CDR3 nucleotides are TGTGCCAGCAGCTTAGGACAGAGTGCCCTAGGGCAGTACTTC. The genes are TRBV7-9 and TRBJ2-7; TRBD1 might be the D (5 bases). V dropped 1 base and J dropped 9 bases, with 16 bases sitting between them. The CDR3 has 14 amino acids. Looked up from germline, CDR1 is SEHNR and CDR2 is FQNEAQ (reference sequence). The full variable domain, with the rest looked up from reference TRBV7-9 and TRBJ2-7, is DTGVSQNPRHKITKRGQNVTFRCDPISEHNRLYWYRQTLGQGPEFLTYFQNEAQLEKSRLLSDRFSAERPKGSFSTLEIQRTEQGDSAMYLCASSLGQSALGQYFGPGTRLTVT.

The rearrangement uses TRBV19 and TRBJ2-7, with 8 bases fitting TRBD1. The V gene end was trimmed by 0 bases and the J gene end by 2 bases; junction bases not matched to a gene: 3. The germline V gene has CDR1 LNHDA and CDR2 SQIVND (reference sequence). CDR3 length: 15 amino acids. The CDR3 sequence is CASSIDGQGPYEQYF. The CDR3, as DNA: TGTGCCAGTAGTATAGACGGACAGGGTCCCTACGAGCAGTACTTC.

This clone occurred once. V usage is TRBV5-4 and J usage is TRBJ2-3; 8 bases fit TRBD1. CDR1 and CDR2 (germline): SGHNT, YYREEE (reference sequence). With 4 bases clipped from V and 2 bases from J, the junction kept 9 bases outside the gene matches. There are 16 residues in the CDR3. The CDR3 DNA reads as TGTGCCAGCAGCCTGGACAGGGACCGGTCCACAGATACGCAGTATTTT. This gives the protein CASSLDRDRSTDTQYF.

The V call is TRBV2, the J call TRBJ2-7; 8 bases are a match to TRBD1. Germline lookup yields CDR1 SNHLY and CDR2 FYNNEI. This CDR3 comprises 16 residues. Losses at the gene ends were 8 bases for V and 5 bases for J; bases not matched to a gene: 17. CDR3 in DNA: TGTGCCAGCTCCAACCCTTTCGCGGGACAGGTAAACGAGCAGTACTTC. Encoded protein: CASSNPFAGQVNEQYF.